What follows are 23 T cell receptor beta chains derived from one specimen sequenced in a study of blood T cell repertoires in COVID-19. Some clones are missing from TCRdb's copy, which holds only in-frame ones; the method was immunoSEQ multiplex PCR. The sample yields 180,000 or so clones, roughly 86% seen once. Sequenced material: peripheral blood. These receptors all stem from a man in his forties or fifties with active or convalescent COVID-19.

The chain links TRBV6-5 to TRBJ2-7; the D gene is possibly TRBD1 (5 bases). The CDR3 is 14 residues long. The V end was cut by 4 bases, the J end by 4 bases, with 14 bases between. Per germline, CDR1 MNHEY and CDR2 SVGAGI. CDR3 sequence (DNA): TGTGCCAGCAGTTTCCTCGACAGTGGGTACGAGCAGTACTTC. Encoded protein: CASSFLDSGYEQYF.

The V gene is TRBV27, the J gene TRBJ2-3, with 8 bases identical to TRBD1. The J segment lost 3 bases and the V segment lost 10 bases, leaving 6 bases of the junction unmatched. The CDR3 has 13 residues. Per germline, CDR1 MNHEY and CDR2 SMNVEV (reference sequence). CDR3 in amino acids: CATGQGRTDTQYF. CDR3 bases: TGTGCCACCGGACAGGGAAGGACAGATACGCAGTATTTT.

The chain combines TRBV6-5 with TRBJ2-5, with 8 bases matching TRBD2. Germline V CDR1 and CDR2: MNHEY, SVGAGI. CDR3 size: 15 residues. V lost 6 bases, J lost 5 bases, and 11 bases stayed unmatched. The CDR3 loop reads CASSPGRGAVETQYF. The CDR3 DNA sequence: TGTGCCAGCAGCCCCGGGCGGGGGGCGGTGGAGACCCAGTACTTC.

The CDR3 protein is CSANRGSRTGELFF. The CDR3 coding sequence is TGCAGCGCAAACAGGGGATCGAGGACCGGGGAGCTGTTTTTT. The chain joins TRBV29-1 to TRBJ2-2; 7 nucleotides align to TRBD1. The V gene's germline CDR1 is SQVTM and CDR2 ANQGSEA. CDR3 size: 14 residues. J lost 5 bases, V lost 7 bases, and 10 bases had no gene match.

This sequence joins TRBV7-2 and TRBJ2-5, with 14 bases that match TRBD2. V was pared by 1 base and J by 5 bases, with 6 bases of the junction left unmatched. Germline loops: CDR1 SGHTA, CDR2 FQGNSA. The CDR3 extends over 17 amino acids. CDR3 sequence reads: CASSLGAGTSGGETQYF. The CDR3, as DNA: TGTGCCAGCAGCTTAGGCGCCGGGACTAGCGGGGGCGAGACCCAGTACTTC.

The CDR3 sequence: CASSQGTVEPLNEAFF. CDR3 bases: TGCGCCAGCAGCCAAGGGACAGTCGAACCCTTAAATGAAGCTTTCTTT. V usage is TRBV4-1 and J usage is TRBJ1-1, with D maybe TRBD1 (6 bases). Trimming removed 1 base from V and 7 bases from J, with 19 bases in between. The CDR3 extends over 16 amino acids. Germline CDR1 MGHRA, CDR2 YSYEKL.

This chain links TRBV4-1 with TRBJ2-5; 10 positions match TRBD1. There are 13 residues in the CDR3. The V and J ends lost 4 bases and 4 bases, in that order; junction bases with no gene match: 0. Germline V gene lookup returns CDR1 MGHRA and CDR2 YSYEKL. As DNA, the CDR3 is TGCGCCAGCAGCCGGACAGGGGGAGAGACCCAGTACTTC. It yields the protein CASSRTGGETQYF.

V usage is TRBV5-1 and J usage is TRBJ2-5, with a tentative D call TRBD1 (6 bases). This CDR3 has 14 amino acids. The V end lost 5 bases, the J end lost 8 bases, and 19 bases lay between the germline ends. Germline CDR1 is SGHRS and CDR2 is YFSETQ. DNA of the CDR3: TGCGCCAGCAGGGAAGTTCTGGGGGCCGGTACCCAGTACTTC. It yields the protein CASREVLGAGTQYF.

V is TRBV5-1 and J is TRBJ2-2; D remains ambiguous. Germline V gives CDR1 SGHRS, CDR2 YFSETQ. V lost 0 bases and J lost 0, with 6 bases in between. This CDR3 comprises 15 residues. The CDR3 coding sequence is TGCGCCAGCAGCTTGGGGAGCTCGAACACCGGGGAGCTGTTTTTT. This translates into CASSLGSSNTGELFF.

The chain is built from TRBV10-3 and TRBJ2-3, with D possibly being TRBD2 (7 bases). Trimming shortened V by 0 bases and J by 5 bases, and 9 bases separated the two germline ends. CDR1 is ENHRY and CDR2 is SYGVKD in the germline V gene. The CDR3 totals 14 residues. CDR3 nucleotides: TGTGCCATCAGTGAGTCGAGGGGGGGAGATACGCAGTATTTT. Protein: CAISESRGGDTQYF.

The CDR3, as DNA: TGTGCCAGCAGTGGTCAGACAGGGGGCCGCACTGAAGCTTTCTTT. Translation: CASSGQTGGRTEAFF. The V call is TRBV6-2 or TRBV6-3, the J call TRBJ1-1; 10 positions match TRBD1. V gave up 5 bases and J gave up 4 bases; unmatched junction bases: 7. The CDR3 loop spans 15 amino acids. CDR1 MNHEY and CDR2 SVGEGT come from the germline V gene.

V and J are TRBV9 and TRBJ2-3; 7 nucleotides match TRBD1. This CDR3 is built from 15 residues. Germline V gives CDR1 SGDLS, CDR2 YYNGEE. V lost 0 bases, J lost 8 bases, and 9 bases stayed unmatched. The CDR3 DNA follows: TGTGCCAGCAGCGTAGTAGAAGGGGGCGCAGGTACGCAGTATTTT. Translating gives CASSVVEGGAGTQYF.

This chain joins TRBV19 and TRBJ1-2, with TRBD1 as a possible D gene (6 bases). The V end lost 5 bases, the J end lost 4 bases, and 17 bases lay between the germline ends. The length of the CDR3 is 15 residues. Germline assignment: CDR1 LNHDA and CDR2 SQIVND (reference sequence). This CDR3 is CASSPASTGIYGYTF. The CDR3 nucleotides read TGTGCCAGTAGTCCAGCCTCAACAGGGATCTATGGCTACACCTTC.

This chain uses TRBV5-1 with TRBJ1-5; D is ambiguous. Per the germline V gene, CDR1 is SGHRS and CDR2 is YFSETQ. The V and J ends lost 0 bases and 2 bases respectively, with 9 bases between them. The CDR3 covers 15 residues. The CDR3 protein is CASSLDRAGNQPQHF. The CDR3 DNA follows: TGCGCCAGCAGCTTGGACAGAGCCGGCAATCAGCCCCAGCATTTT.

The V call is TRBV9, the J call TRBJ2-1, with 12 bases fitting TRBD2. V gave up 8 bases and J gave up 11 bases; unmatched junction bases: 8. The CDR3 runs 13 residues. Germline V gene data show CDR1 as SGDLS and CDR2 as YYNGEE. This CDR3 is CASKASGGAKQFF. In DNA form, the CDR3 reads TGTGCCAGTAAAGCTAGCGGGGGGGCTAAGCAGTTCTTC.

This clone was detected a few times. The chain is built from TRBV7-2 and TRBJ2-7; a weak D match, TRBD1 (6 bases). The ends were cut back, 0 bases at V and 0 bases at J, with 9 bases in the middle. The CDR3 length is 15 residues. Germline V gene lookup returns CDR1 SGHTA and CDR2 FQGNSA. As DNA, the CDR3 is TGTGCCAGCAGCTTAGCTCCGGACAGCTCCTACGAGCAGTACTTC. Protein: CASSLAPDSSYEQYF.

V usage is TRBV20-1 and J usage is TRBJ1-2; maybe TRBD1 (6 bases). V dropped 3 bases and J dropped 3 bases, with 14 bases sitting between them. The CDR3 covers 14 residues. Per the germline V gene, CDR1 is DFQATT and CDR2 is SNEGSKA (reference sequence). The CDR3 region has the DNA TGCAGTGCTAGTGGGTTGGACAGAGACTATGGCTACACCTTC. This encodes CSASGLDRDYGYTF.

This chain uses TRBV7-9 with TRBJ1-1; D is unresolved. CDR1 and CDR2 from the germline V gene are SEHNR and FQNEAQ (reference sequence). The length of the CDR3 is 15 residues. V was clipped by 2 bases and J by 1 base, with 11 bases between them. The CDR3 DNA reads as TGTGCCAGCAGCTTAATGGACGGGAGGAACACTGAAGCTTTCTTT. The encoded protein is CASSLMDGRNTEAFF.

This chain's CDR3 is CASSTPGLAGGITDTQYF. In DNA form, the CDR3 reads TGTGCCAGCAGCACACCGGGACTAGCGGGGGGGATCACAGATACGCAGTATTTT. V and J are TRBV7-8 and TRBJ2-3; 16 bases match TRBD2. The V gene end was trimmed by 5 bases and the J gene end by 2 bases; junction bases not matched to a gene: 7. Germline V lookup: CDR1 SGHVS, CDR2 FQNEAQ. This CDR3 is 18 amino acids long. Filled out from reference TRBV7-8 and TRBJ2-3, the complete variable domain reads GAGVSQSPRYKVAKRGQDVALRCDPISGHVSLFWYQQALGQGPEFLTYFQNEAQLDKSGLPSDRFFAERPEGSVSTLKIQRTQQEDSAVYLCASSTPGLAGGITDTQYFGPGTRLTVL.

As DNA, the CDR3 is TGCGCCAGCGCCCCCAGGGAGAACACTGAAGCTTTCTTT. Translation: CASAPRENTEAFF. This chain connects TRBV5-1 to TRBJ1-1, with D tentatively TRBD1 (5 bases). The CDR3 has 13 residues. Trimming took off 7 bases at V and 1 base at J, with 11 bases between the two ends. Germline CDR1 SGHRS, CDR2 YFSETQ. Complete variable domain (other parts from reference TRBV5-1 and TRBJ1-1): KAGVTQTPRYLIKTRGQQVTLSCSPISGHRSVSWYQQTPGQGLQFLFEYFSETQRNKGNFPGRFSGRQFSNSRSEMNVSTLELGDSALYLCASAPRENTEAFFGQGTRLTVV.

The gene calls are TRBV27 and TRBJ1-5, with D unclear. Trimming took 1 base from V and 2 from J, leaving 6 bases between them. The CDR3 has 14 residues. The germline V gene has CDR1 MNHEY and CDR2 SMNVEV (reference sequence). The CDR3 protein is CASSLWQGNQPQHF. The CDR3 DNA sequence: TGTGCCAGCAGTTTATGGCAGGGCAATCAGCCCCAGCATTTT.

The chain is built from TRBV7-9 and TRBJ2-7; 8 nucleotides match TRBD2. V lost 8 bases to trimming and J lost 1 base; unmatched junction nucleotides: 4. Germline V gene lookup returns CDR1 SEHNR and CDR2 FQNEAQ (reference sequence). CDR3 length equals 13 residues. The CDR3: CASGRGASYEQYF. DNA for the CDR3: TGTGCCAGCGGGCGGGGGGCGTCCTACGAGCAGTACTTC.

V gene TRBV27 combines with J gene TRBJ1-1; D is unclear. CDR1 is MNHEY and CDR2 is SMNVEV in the germline V gene (reference sequence). The length of the CDR3 is 14 residues. V gave up 6 bases and J gave up 5 bases, with 16 bases separating them. DNA of the CDR3: TGTGCCAGCAGCCCTTGGGCTTCAAAAACTGAAGCTTTCTTT. This gives the protein CASSPWASKTEAFF.